This TCR beta chain stems from a study of response to subunit inactivated influenza vaccine. Study-wide results and caveats: Researchers suggested that each seasonal influenza vaccination recruits few new T cells.

The ends were cut back, 7 bases at V and 12 bases at J, with 21 bases in the middle. The length of the CDR3 is 13 residues. A note on this clonotype: The antigen is not known.

Via MiXCR, TCRdb re-called the RT-PCR reads, giving one row per CDR3 protein. The sample yields about 780,000 distinct CDR3 sequences, around 20% seen once. The sequences come from PBMCs from blood, collected about 5 days after vaccination. This clonotype was obtained from a man aged 50-60 years who received an inactivated influenza vaccine. J is TRBJ1-1 and V is TRBV12-3 or TRBV12-4; D call uncertain. CDR3: CASTLRAPGVTFF. CDR3 DNA: TGTGCCAGCACCTTAAGGGCGCCGGGAGTAACTTTCTTT.